This T cell receptor beta chain was recovered during a study of control samples from healthy donors and cancer patients. Measured with immunoSEQ multiplex PCR; TCRdb has only the in-frame clones, and not every one. Here the sample spans around 110,000 clones, 93% being singletons. Trimming left V 5 bases short and J 7 bases short, with 15 bases between. From germline, CDR1 is SSHAT and CDR2 FNYEAQ (reference sequence). The CDR3 spans 13 residues. Sequenced input: blood. This clonotype was sampled from a man under 40 in good health. The chain joins TRBV7-7 to TRBJ2-7; D might be TRBD1 (7 bases). DNA of the CDR3: TGTGCCAGCAGCGCAGGACAGGCGGGGGAGCAGTACTTC. It encodes CASSAGQAGEQYF.